A single sample is the source of the 23 T cell receptor beta chains below, sequenced in a study of blood T cell repertoires in COVID-19. Sequencing was performed with immunoSEQ multiplex PCR; in TCRdb, only in-frame clones are kept and a portion is missing. The sample records about 160,000 clones, 90% being singletons. The sample consisted of peripheral blood. These receptors originate from a man in his 60s with active or convalescent COVID-19.

V is TRBV18 and J is TRBJ2-3, with 9 bases matching TRBD2. The V and J ends lost 1 base and 1 base, in that order; junction bases with no gene match: 3. Germline loops: CDR1 KGHSH, CDR2 LQKENI. The CDR3 has 16 residues. The DNA of the CDR3 is TGTGCCAGCTCACCACGGGAGCGGGGGGGCACAGATACGCAGTATTTT. Translated: CASSPRERGGTDTQYF.

J is TRBJ2-7 and V is TRBV11-2; TRBD1 aligns across 7 bases. The CDR3 covers 15 residues. With V trimmed by 5 bases and J by 2 bases, 9 bases remained unmatched. Germline V gene data show CDR1 as SGHAT and CDR2 as FQNNGV. The CDR3 protein is CASSVDRVGPYEQYF. The CDR3 DNA sequence: TGTGCCAGCAGCGTCGACAGGGTAGGTCCCTACGAGCAGTACTTC.

The chain has TRBV5-5 and TRBJ1-2, with 8 nucleotides matching TRBD1. V gave up 0 bases and J gave up 8 bases; unmatched junction bases: 6. Per germline, CDR1 SGHKS and CDR2 YYEKEE (reference sequence). CDR3 length equals 14 residues. The chain's CDR3 is CASSLAWTGSGYTF. The CDR3 nucleotides read TGTGCCAGCAGCTTGGCCTGGACAGGGAGCGGCTACACCTTC.

The J gene is TRBJ1-2, the V gene TRBV7-8; D is unclear. Germline CDR1 SGHVS, CDR2 FQNEAQ. The ends were cut back, 4 bases at V and 7 bases at J, with 13 bases in the middle. There are 13 residues in the CDR3. DNA of the CDR3: TGTGCCAGCAGCTCAAAAACGTCGGGTGGCTACACCTTC. Amino acid sequence: CASSSKTSGGYTF.

A remark on this clone: This CDR3 is also generated by other DNA sequences in the sample. V and J are TRBV18 and TRBJ1-1; no firm D call. CDR1 and CDR2 (germline): KGHSH, LQKENI. V shed 3 bases and J shed 1 base, with 6 bases lying between them. The CDR3 extends over 13 amino acids. CDR3 amino acids: CASSPSGNTEAFF. The CDR3 DNA reads as TGTGCCAGCTCACCGAGCGGGAACACTGAAGCTTTCTTT.

V usage is TRBV28 and J usage is TRBJ2-7; D not certain. V gave up 6 bases and J gave up 1 base, with 4 bases separating them. Germline CDR1 reads MDHEN; CDR2 reads SYDVKM. The CDR3 covers 11 residues. CDR3 amino acids: CASRESYEQYF. CDR3 sequence (DNA): TGTGCCAGCAGGGAGTCCTACGAGCAGTACTTC.

This chain joins TRBV19 and TRBJ1-1; 8 positions agree with TRBD1. The V gene end was trimmed by 7 bases and the J gene end by 7 bases; junction bases not matched to a gene: 11. This CDR3 has 14 residues. Germline values: CDR1 LNHDA, CDR2 SQIVND (reference sequence). The CDR3 DNA reads TGTGCCAGTACTGAGCCAGGGGGCAACGGTGAAGCTTTCTTT. Its translation: CASTEPGGNGEAFF.

This clone was found once. The rearrangement links TRBV18 to TRBJ1-3, with D hard to call. V was shortened by 3 bases and J by 2 bases, with 14 bases between the two germline ends. The CDR3 covers 16 residues. Germline CDR1 and CDR2: KGHSH and LQKENI. The CDR3 DNA reads TGTGCCAGCTCACCGGGAGGCCCAGCCACTGGAAACACCATATATTTT. Translating it yields CASSPGGPATGNTIYF.

The rearrangement links TRBV20-1 to TRBJ1-3; maybe TRBD1 (6 bases). This CDR3 region has 14 residues. Trimming stripped 4 bases from V and 0 bases from J, with 10 bases between. Germline-derived CDR1 and CDR2 are DFQATT and SNEGSKA (reference sequence). CDR3 coding DNA: TGCAGTGCTAATGACAGGTCCTCTGGAAACACCATATATTTT. Its translation: CSANDRSSGNTIYF.

The rearrangement links TRBV6-5 to TRBJ2-7; 8 nucleotides align to TRBD1. Germline CDR1 and CDR2: MNHEY and SVGAGI. This CDR3 spans 13 amino acids. The V and J ends lost 6 bases and 2 bases, in that order; junction bases with no gene match: 3. The CDR3 is CASRMTGAYEQYF. The CDR3 region has the DNA TGTGCCAGCAGAATGACAGGGGCCTACGAGCAGTACTTC.

The chain recombines TRBV6-5 with TRBJ1-4; possible D gene TRBD1, 6 bases. Between the trimmed V and J ends, which lost 4 bases and 1 base, there was a span of 10 bases. There are 15 residues in the CDR3. The germline V gene encodes CDR1 MNHEY and CDR2 SVGAGI. CDR3 protein: CASSFTGRTNEKLFF. CDR3 DNA: TGTGCCAGCAGTTTTACAGGGCGAACTAATGAAAAACTGTTTTTT.

This clone was observed once. The chain carries TRBV2 and TRBJ1-2; tentatively, D is TRBD1 (5 bases). The germline gives CDR1 SNHLY, CDR2 FYNNEI. Trimming pared 6 bases from V and 5 bases from J, leaving 7 bases between. CDR3 length: 11 residues. CDR3 DNA sequence: TGTGCCAGCAGGCCAGGGTATGGCTACACCTTC. The encoded protein is CASRPGYGYTF.

The chain links TRBV6-5 to TRBJ1-2; 9 bases map to TRBD1. Germline V gives CDR1 MNHEY, CDR2 SVGAGI. CDR3 size: 14 residues. The V gene end was trimmed by 2 bases and the J gene end by 2 bases; junction bases not matched to a gene: 0. CDR3: CASSYGQGNYGYTF. The CDR3 DNA is TGTGCCAGCAGTTACGGACAGGGGAACTATGGCTACACCTTC.

The V and J genes are TRBV7-9 and TRBJ1-4; 8 positions match TRBD1. This CDR3 has 16 residues. The germline V gene has CDR1 SEHNR and CDR2 FQNEAQ (reference sequence). The junction had 4 bases not matched to a gene; V was cut back by 4 bases and J by 0 bases. CDR3 region: CASSSTGATTNEKLFF. The CDR3 nucleotides read TGTGCCAGCAGCTCGACAGGGGCTACAACTAATGAAAAACTGTTTTTT.

This chain uses TRBV19 with TRBJ1-3; 9 bases line up with TRBD1. Unmatched junction bases numbered 3, after V lost 5 bases and J lost 1 base. This CDR3 is 15 amino acids long. Germline CDR1 and CDR2: LNHDA and SQIVND (reference sequence). In DNA form, the CDR3 reads TGTGCCAGTAGTCTGACAGGGGGATCTGGAAACACCATATATTTT. It codes for CASSLTGGSGNTIYF.

The rearrangement uses TRBV29-1 and TRBJ1-2; D perhaps matches TRBD1 (5 bases). The V and J ends lost 6 bases and 4 bases respectively, with 18 bases between them. Germline values: CDR1 SQVTM, CDR2 ANQGSEA. This CDR3 has 14 residues. CDR3 region: CSVTPPGLSYGYTF. The CDR3 DNA reads TGCAGCGTCACCCCACCAGGGTTGAGCTATGGCTACACCTTC.

V gene TRBV19 combines with J gene TRBJ1-5; 8 bases agree with TRBD1. V lost 3 bases and J lost 4; bases outside the gene matches: 5. The germline gives CDR1 LNHDA, CDR2 SQIVND (reference sequence). This CDR3 contains 15 residues. The CDR3 here is CASSIFGTGNQPQHF. CDR3 sequence (DNA): TGTGCCAGTAGTATTTTCGGGACAGGAAATCAGCCCCAGCATTTT.

V and J are TRBV2 and TRBJ2-6, with unresolved D. V dropped 2 bases and J dropped 0 bases, with 8 bases sitting between them. The CDR3 covers 16 residues. Germline CDR1 reads SNHLY; CDR2 reads FYNNEI. As DNA, the CDR3 is TGTGCCAGCAGTGAAACAGTCGTCTCTGGGGCCAACGTCCTGACTTTC. Amino acid sequence: CASSETVVSGANVLTF.

The V gene is TRBV12-5, the J gene TRBJ2-7; 7 bases match TRBD2. The CDR3 runs 19 residues. The trim removed 4 bases at V and 6 bases at J, leaving 24 bases unmatched. Germline values: CDR1 LGHNT, CDR2 FRNRAP. CDR3 bases: TGTGCTAGTGGTTACCACATATCGCCCGCAGCGGGACGGGAAAGCGAGCAGTACTTC. Its translation is CASGYHISPAAGRESEQYF.

The chain links TRBV4-1 to TRBJ1-4, with a weak D call TRBD1 (6 bases). The CDR3 runs to 17 residues. Deletions cut 3 bases from V and 0 bases from J, with 14 bases between. Germline CDR1 MGHRA, CDR2 YSYEKL. DNA of the CDR3: TGCGCCAGCAGCCAGGACACAGGGTACGCAACTAATGAAAAACTGTTTTTT. It translates to CASSQDTGYATNEKLFF.

J is TRBJ1-1 and V is TRBV19, with D uncertain. The germline V and J ends were trimmed by 3 bases and 3 bases, with 11 bases remaining between them. The CDR3 runs to 14 residues. Germline CDR1 and CDR2: LNHDA and SQIVND (reference sequence). The DNA of the CDR3 is TGTGCCAGTAGTATGCTAACCGGGGACACTGAAGCTTTCTTT. Protein product: CASSMLTGDTEAFF.

This clone was seen only once. The V gene is TRBV2, the J gene TRBJ1-6; TRBD1 might be the D (6 bases). The CDR3 is 15 amino acids. The germline V gene encodes CDR1 SNHLY and CDR2 FYNNEI. V lost 6 bases and J lost 3, with 12 bases in between. Here the CDR3 DNA reads TGTGCCAGCAGACCTACAGGGAACTATAATTCACCCCTCCACTTT. Amino acid sequence: CASRPTGNYNSPLHF.

The J gene is TRBJ1-1, the V gene TRBV11-3, with D perhaps TRBD1 (6 bases). Trimming took off 4 bases at V and 1 base at J, with 13 bases between the two ends. The germline CDR1 and CDR2 sequences are SGHNT and YENEEA. The CDR3 is 15 residues long. This CDR3 reads CASSSSGTRNTEAFF. CDR3 coding DNA: TGTGCCAGCAGCTCGTCCGGGACACGGAACACTGAAGCTTTCTTT.